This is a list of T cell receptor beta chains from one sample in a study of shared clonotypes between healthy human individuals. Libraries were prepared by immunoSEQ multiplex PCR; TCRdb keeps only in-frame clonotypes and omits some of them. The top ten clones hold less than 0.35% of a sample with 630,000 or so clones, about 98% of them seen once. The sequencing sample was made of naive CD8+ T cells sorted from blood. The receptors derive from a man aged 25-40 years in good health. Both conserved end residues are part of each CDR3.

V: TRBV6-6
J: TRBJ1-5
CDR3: CASSYTGQGHQPQHF

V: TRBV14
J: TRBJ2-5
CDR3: CASSQDLVTGGFLETQYF

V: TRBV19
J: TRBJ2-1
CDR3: CASSIGLAGLFF

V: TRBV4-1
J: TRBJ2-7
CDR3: CASSQDRTPYSYEQYF

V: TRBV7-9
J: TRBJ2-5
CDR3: CASSTSDRTPIEETQYF

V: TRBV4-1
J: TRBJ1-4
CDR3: CASSPFGQGREKLFF

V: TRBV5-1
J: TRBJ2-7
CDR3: CASRGGLADYYEQYF

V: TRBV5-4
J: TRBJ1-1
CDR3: CASSLVSTVGTEAFF

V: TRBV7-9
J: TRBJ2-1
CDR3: CASSGGRRIFFNEQFF

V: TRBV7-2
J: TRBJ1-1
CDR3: CASSPLGRQAFF

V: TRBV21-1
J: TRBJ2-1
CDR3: CASSGRVDYNEQFF

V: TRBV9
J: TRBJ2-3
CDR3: CASGQGRDTQYF

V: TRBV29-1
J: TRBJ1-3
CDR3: CSAQDGDSGNTIYF

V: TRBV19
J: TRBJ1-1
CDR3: CATAEGTNTEAFF

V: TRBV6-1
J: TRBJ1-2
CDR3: CASSEEDTGGYGYTF

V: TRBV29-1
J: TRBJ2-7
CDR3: CSVVGEGTEYEQYF

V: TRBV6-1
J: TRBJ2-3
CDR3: CASSEKDRPTDTQYF

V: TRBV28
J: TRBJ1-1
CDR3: CASSPREGFRDTEAFF

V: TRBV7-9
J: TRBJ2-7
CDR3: CASSPEGRKPSEQYF

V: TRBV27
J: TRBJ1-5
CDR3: CASSLSRNQPQHF

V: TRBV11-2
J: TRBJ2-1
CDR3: CASSAWWEDYNEQFF

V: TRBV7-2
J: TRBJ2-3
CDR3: CASSPEGRTDTQYF

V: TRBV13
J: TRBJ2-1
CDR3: CASSLVSGLAGGISYNEQFF

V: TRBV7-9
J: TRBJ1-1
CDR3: CASSPPYASDTEAFF

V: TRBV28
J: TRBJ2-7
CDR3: CASRIRRGSYEQYF

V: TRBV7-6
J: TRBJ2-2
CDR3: CASSSLPGQGELFF

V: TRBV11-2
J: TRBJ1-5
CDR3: CASSLGLGDYSNQPQHF

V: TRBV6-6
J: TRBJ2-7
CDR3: CASSYERGSYEQYF

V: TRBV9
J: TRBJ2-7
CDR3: CASSVGGSSYEQYF

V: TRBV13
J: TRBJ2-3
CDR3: CASSFPSTDTQYF

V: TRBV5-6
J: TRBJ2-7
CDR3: CASSPDYTGSSYEQYF

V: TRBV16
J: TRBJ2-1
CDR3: CASSPYIASYNEQFF

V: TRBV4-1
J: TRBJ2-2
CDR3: CASSQEQTNTGELFF

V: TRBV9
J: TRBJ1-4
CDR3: CASSVSSGTLSEKLFF

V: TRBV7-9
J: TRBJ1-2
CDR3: CASSLAGTGDRYGYTF

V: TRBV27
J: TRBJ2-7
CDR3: CASSLRSGYEQYF

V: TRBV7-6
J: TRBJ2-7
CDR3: CASSLARKDHEQYF

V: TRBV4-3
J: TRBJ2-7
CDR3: CASSQNPSGSSYEQYF

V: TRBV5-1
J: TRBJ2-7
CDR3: CASRVREGSSYEQYF

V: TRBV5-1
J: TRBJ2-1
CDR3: CASGFRGSYNEQFF

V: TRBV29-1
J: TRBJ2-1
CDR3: CSAFLPSSYNEQFF

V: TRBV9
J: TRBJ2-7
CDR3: CASSPFPRSGRSSYEQYF

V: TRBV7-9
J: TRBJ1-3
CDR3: CASSSRSDTIYF

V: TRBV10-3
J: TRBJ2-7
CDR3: CAIRPGQGYEQYF

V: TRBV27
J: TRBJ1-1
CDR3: CASSIRVGDTEAFF

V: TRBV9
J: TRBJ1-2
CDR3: CASSAGRHGYTF

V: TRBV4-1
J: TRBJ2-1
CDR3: CASSQEAPGGSNYNEQFF

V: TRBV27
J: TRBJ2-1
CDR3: CASSPLTSSYNEQFF

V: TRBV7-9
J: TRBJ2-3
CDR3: CASIISGVDTQYF

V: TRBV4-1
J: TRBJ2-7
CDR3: CASSHPVGQGSEQYF

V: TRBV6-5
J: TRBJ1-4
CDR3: CASRLALATNEKLFF

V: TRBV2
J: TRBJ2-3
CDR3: CASSATLDTDTQYF

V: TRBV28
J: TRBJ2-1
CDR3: CASGTRVGIEQFF